Listed below are T cell receptor beta chains from one sample, sequenced in a study of patients and donors after allogeneic stem cell transplantation. A single record per CDR3 protein comes from TCRdb applying MiXCR to the RT-PCR reads. The data hold about 210,000 distinct CDR3 sequences, with 35% to 45% observed a single time. The sample comprised blood, either unsorted or a sorted T cell fraction (not recorded which). Source of these receptors: a human donor who was either an allogeneic HSCT recipient or a stem cell or donor lymphocyte infusion donor (not recorded which). It is not recorded whose cells these are; they may come from a transplant donor. CDR3s leave out the opening cysteine and the closing phenylalanine or tryptophan.

V gene,CDR3 protein
TRBV10-3,ATAQGELRETQY
TRBV6-6,ASSPLRREEPQH
TRBV9,ASSSHPGPNTEAF
TRBV5-1,ASSPGHGGNTIY
TRBV9,ASSVAQRGGTGELF
TRBV15,ATSREKRSRRETQY
TRBV6-6,ASSYSMGGQRMNTEAF
TRBV10-3,AISESNGGYTDTQY
TRBV7-9,ASSLGGPATNEKLF
TRBV3-1,ASSQAGQGWWNEQY
TRBV7-2,ASSAGQEKYGYT
TRBV15,ATSRDDYGYT
TRBV24-1,ATSDPRERLAPQH
TRBV20-1,SASRAGGTDTQY
TRBV7-9,ASSSIEGRSKSPLH
TRBV20-1,SASPITGPWGQPQH
TRBV2,ASIPTGIATEAF
TRBV12-3/TRBV12-4,ASSLYRFVGTVSGNTIY
TRBV6-5,ASSYWPGEAFT
TRBV6-1,ASDRAGEQY
TRBV6-6,ASSSHDRGVNQPQH
TRBV29-1,TISKGGTNTGELF
TRBV6-1,ASTEEGGAARGYT